This T cell receptor (beta chain) is from a study of blood T cell repertoires in COVID-19. The method was immunoSEQ multiplex PCR; TCRdb's version includes in-frame clones alone and lacks a portion of them. The profile shows about 130,000 clones, around 83% of them singletons. Germline-derived CDR1 and CDR2 are MNHEY and SMNVEV (reference sequence). The CDR3 sequence is 15 residues long. Trimming took 5 bases from V and 4 from J; bases not matched to a gene: 5. This clonotype originated in a man aged 35 to 55 with active or convalescent COVID-19. The rearrangement joins TRBV27 to TRBJ1-6; 7 bases match TRBD1. The sequenced sample was peripheral blood. CDR3 region: CASSLGTAYNSPLHF. CDR3 nucleotides: TGTGCCAGCAGTCTCGGGACAGCGTATAATTCACCCCTCCACTTT.